Each of the 28 T cell receptor beta chains below was sequenced from the same sample in a study of CD8 T cells in ankylosing spondylitis. TCRdb reprocessed the 5' RACE reads via MiXCR and lists one record per CDR3 protein. The repertoire holds some 140,000 distinct CDR3 sequences, with 6% to 8.5% as singletons. The sample was blood, either unsorted or a sorted T cell fraction (not recorded which). The receptors derive from a female donor with ankylosing spondylitis or in good health (not recorded which).

This clonotype was seen repeatedly, ten times or more. This rearrangement joins TRBV4-1 to TRBJ1-3; the D is unclear. Trimming left V 2 bases short and J 4 bases short, with 9 bases between. Germline V lookup: CDR1 MGHRA, CDR2 YSYEKL. This CDR3 spans 14 amino acids. Here the CDR3 reads CASSQPTRGNTIYF. The CDR3 nucleotides are TGCGCCAGCAGCCAACCAACGCGAGGAAACACCATATATTTT.

This clonotype was recorded at least ten times. This chain joins TRBV7-9 and TRBJ1-4, with TRBD1 matching 10 bases. The trim removed 5 bases at V and 4 bases at J, leaving 4 bases unmatched. The CDR3 runs 15 residues. The germline CDR1 and CDR2 sequences are SEHNR and FQNEAQ (reference sequence). Here the CDR3 reads CASSRGTGVNEKLFF. The CDR3 DNA sequence: TGTGCCAGCAGCAGAGGGACAGGGGTTAATGAAAAACTGTTTTTT.

This clonotype has a handful of counts. This may stem from a read error, because a much larger clone lies one nucleotide away. The genes are TRBV12-3 or TRBV12-4 and TRBJ1-1; D remains unclear. The CDR3 covers 12 residues. CDR3 protein: CAGREWDTEAFF. CDR3 nucleotides: TGTGCCGGCAGAGAATGGGACACTGAAGCTTTCTTT.

This clonotype was counted ten times or more. V is TRBV7-8 and J is TRBJ1-1, with 8 bases aligning to TRBD1. This CDR3 is built from 17 residues. Trimming at V came to 3 bases and at J to 5 bases, leaving 14 bases not matched to a gene. Per germline, CDR1 SGHVS and CDR2 FQNEAQ. In DNA form, the CDR3 reads TGTGCCAGCAGCTTCCCCCTTTTCAGGGGGCTTTGGACTGAAGCTTTCTTT. Translating it yields CASSFPLFRGLWTEAFF. Based on the CDR3 plus reference TRBV7-8 and TRBJ1-1, the full variable domain is GAGVSQSPRYKVAKRGQDVALRCDPISGHVSLFWYQQALGQGPEFLTYFQNEAQLDKSGLPSDRFFAERPEGSVSTLKIQRTQQEDSAVYLCASSFPLFRGLWTEAFFGQGTRLTVV.

In its sample, this clonotype was seen many times. The chain uses TRBV6-1 and TRBJ1-1, with D uncertain. CDR3 length: 15 amino acids. The germline V and J ends were trimmed by 1 base and 4 bases, with 13 bases remaining between them. From germline, CDR1 is MNHNS and CDR2 SASEGT. Here the CDR3 reads CASSEGTAWATEAFF. CDR3 sequence (DNA): TGTGCCAGCAGTGAAGGGACGGCCTGGGCCACTGAAGCTTTCTTT.

This clonotype was observed many times. The rearrangement uses TRBV4-3 and TRBJ1-4; D not resolved. This CDR3 is 13 amino acids long. Germline loops: CDR1 LGHNA, CDR2 YSLEER. V lost 5 bases to trimming and J lost 4 bases, with 8 bases between them. In DNA form, the CDR3 reads TGCGCCAGCAGCTCAGAAATTAATGAAAAACTGTTTTTT. Translation: CASSSEINEKLFF.

This clonotype was picked up many times. The J gene is TRBJ1-1, the V gene TRBV7-6; no reliable D call. Trimming removed 7 bases from V and 1 base from J, with 13 bases in between. Germline lookup yields CDR1 SGHVS and CDR2 FNYEAQ. CDR3 length: 14 amino acids. The CDR3 reads CASTLGPGNTEAFF. CDR3 nucleotide sequence: TGTGCCAGCACCCTCGGGCCAGGGAACACTGAAGCTTTCTTT.

This chain uses TRBV28 with TRBJ2-3; D is undetermined. The germline V and J ends were trimmed by 8 bases and 2 bases, with 5 bases remaining between them. CDR3 length equals 11 residues. Germline assignment: CDR1 MDHEN and CDR2 SYDVKM. The CDR3 DNA sequence: TGTGCCAGCGGAACCACAGATACGCAGTATTTT. It yields the protein CASGTTDTQYF. Complete variable domain (other parts from reference TRBV28 and TRBJ2-3): DVKVTQSSRYLVKRTGEKVFLECVQDMDHENMFWYRQDPGLGLRLIYFSYDVKMKEKGDIPEGYSVSREKKERFSLILESASTNQTSMYLCASGTTDTQYFGPGTRLTVL.

This clonotype showed up many times. The V gene is TRBV12-3 or TRBV12-4, the J gene TRBJ1-5, with 10 bases aligning to TRBD1. This CDR3 has 15 residues. Unmatched junction bases numbered 9, after V lost 6 bases and J lost 7 bases. CDR3: CASSMTGGRQQPQHF. The DNA for the CDR3 is TGTGCCAGCAGCATGACAGGGGGCCGTCAACAGCCCCAGCATTTT.

This clonotype was seen at least ten times. This chain uses TRBV10-3 with TRBJ2-3; D possibly corresponds to TRBD2 (7 bases). Trimming stripped 2 bases from V and 0 bases from J, with 9 bases between. Germline-derived CDR1 and CDR2 are ENHRY and SYGVKD. The CDR3 extends over 15 amino acids. CDR3 DNA sequence: TGTGCCATCAGTGAGGCGGGGGCGAGCACAGATACGCAGTATTTT. Translated: CAISEAGASTDTQYF.

In this sample, this clonotype turned up many times. A junction end diverges from the germline sequence, so it may reflect a read error. V is TRBV7-7 and J is TRBJ2-3; possible D gene TRBD1, 7 bases. CDR1 SSHAT and CDR2 FNYEAQ come from the germline V gene (reference sequence). The length of the CDR3 is 14 residues. CDR3 amino acids: CASSPSGGTDTQYF. The CDR3 DNA reads TGTGCTAGCAGCCCCTCAGGGGGGACAGATACGCAGTATTTT.

In its sample, this clonotype was seen many times. The chain is built from TRBV20-1 and TRBJ1-5; no clear D gene. The length of the CDR3 is 13 residues. Germline V gene sequence: CDR1 DFQATT, CDR2 SNEGSKA (reference sequence). V lost 1 base and J 7 bases, leaving 11 bases between the germline ends. The CDR3 region has the DNA TGCAGTGCTAGAGTTGCGGGGAACCAGCCCCAGCATTTT. It codes for CSARVAGNQPQHF.

The table lists this clonotype with many counts. The V gene is TRBV4-1, the J gene TRBJ2-5; the match to TRBD2 covers 14 bases. CDR3 length: 18 residues. V shed 4 bases and J 5 bases; nucleotides not matched to a gene: 12. Germline-derived CDR1 and CDR2 are MGHRA and YSYEKL. Here the CDR3 DNA reads TGCGCCAGCAGCCCCGGGACGACTAGCGGGGGGGCGTATGAGACCCAGTACTTC. Its protein product is CASSPGTTSGGAYETQYF.

The rearrangement uses TRBV4-3 and TRBJ1-2, with a possible D match to TRBD1 (5 bases). The CDR3 consists of 15 residues. Germline V lookup: CDR1 LGHNA, CDR2 YSLEER. V shed 1 base and J shed 8 bases, with 17 bases lying between them. The CDR3 DNA follows: TGCGCCAGCAGCCAAGCTCGGGACTCTTGGACCGGCTACACCTTC. It codes for CASSQARDSWTGYTF.

This clonotype occurred many times. The chain carries TRBV7-9 and TRBJ2-3; 8 bases fit TRBD1. V lost 4 bases and J lost 4; bases outside the gene matches: 7. This CDR3 contains 15 residues. Looked up from germline, CDR1 is SEHNR and CDR2 is FQNEAQ (reference sequence). CDR3: CASSYPSGGSDTQYF. In DNA form, the CDR3 reads TGTGCCAGCAGCTACCCTTCAGGGGGCTCAGATACGCAGTATTTT.

At least ten counts were recorded for this clonotype. V is TRBV4-2 and J is TRBJ2-6, with D possibly TRBD1 on 5 matching bases. The V end lost 7 bases, the J end lost 3 bases, and 16 bases lay between the germline ends. CDR1 is LGHNA, CDR2 YNFKEQ, per germline. CDR3 length: 16 amino acids. In nucleotides, the CDR3 is TGTGCCAGCACCAGCAGGGAAACGAGTGGGGCCAACGTCCTGACTTTC. It codes for CASTSRETSGANVLTF.

The sample holds many counts of this clonotype. The chain carries TRBV20-1 and TRBJ1-1; 7 bases match TRBD1. The CDR3 has 14 amino acids. V shed 3 bases, J shed 1 base, and the junction held 5 bases outside the gene matches. Germline V gives CDR1 DFQATT, CDR2 SNEGSKA (reference sequence). CDR3 DNA sequence: TGCAGTGCTAGGTTGGGACAGAAGAACACTGAAGCTTTCTTT. This codes for CSARLGQKNTEAFF.

This sequence joins TRBV7-2 and TRBJ2-2; 8 bases match TRBD1. CDR3 length: 18 amino acids. V lost 0 bases and J lost 4; bases outside the gene matches: 10. Germline V CDR1 and CDR2: SGHTA, FQGNSA. The CDR3 DNA reads TGTGCCAGCAGCTTAGCGGTTATTGGACAGGGCGGCACCGGGGAGCTGTTTTTT. Its protein is CASSLAVIGQGGTGELFF. Looking up the rest from reference TRBV7-2 and TRBJ2-2 gives the full variable domain: GAGVSQSPSNKVTEKGKDVELRCDPISGHTALYWYRQSLGQGLEFLIYFQGNSAPDKSGLPSDRFSAERTGGSVSTLTIQRTQQEDSAVYLCASSLAVIGQGGTGELFFGEGSRLTVL.

This chain joins TRBV20-1 and TRBJ2-7; 9 bases match TRBD2. The CDR3 is 15 amino acids. The germline CDR1 and CDR2 sequences are DFQATT and SNEGSKA (reference sequence). J was trimmed by 2 bases and V by 0 bases; bases with no gene match: 5. The CDR3 DNA sequence: TGCAGTGCTAGAGATATGGAGCGGGGGGCCTACGAGCAGTACTTC. Translating it yields CSARDMERGAYEQYF.

This clonotype was recorded many times. The J gene is TRBJ1-1, the V gene TRBV5-1, with a possible D match to TRBD1 (5 bases). The V end was cut by 6 bases, the J end by 3 bases, with 15 bases between. The CDR3 extends over 14 amino acids. Germline loops: CDR1 SGHRS, CDR2 YFSETQ. In DNA, the CDR3 is TGCGCCAGCAAGGGGAGGGCGGGTGACACTGAAGCTTTCTTT. It yields the protein CASKGRAGDTEAFF.

This clonotype came up many times. This CDR3 is CSVEDRSPGDTQYF. CDR3 coding DNA: TGCAGCGTTGAAGACCGTAGCCCTGGCGATACGCAGTATTTT. The chain is built from TRBV29-1 and TRBJ2-3; D gene uncertain. Per the germline V gene, CDR1 is SQVTM and CDR2 is ANQGSEA. This CDR3 has 14 residues. V lost 0 bases to trimming and J lost 6 bases, with 13 bases between them.

This clonotype has just a few counts. The rearrangement links TRBV10-3 to TRBJ1-4; D is unclear. CDR3 length equals 15 residues. V was trimmed by 3 bases and J by 4 bases, leaving 12 bases between them. CDR1 is ENHRY, CDR2 SYGVKD, per germline. The CDR3 region is CAISDSREGNEKLFF. The CDR3 DNA reads as TGTGCCATCAGTGATAGTAGGGAAGGTAATGAAAAACTGTTTTTT.

As to this clonotype: One junction end does not reproduce the germline sequence, and a read error may be involved. This chain uses TRBV20-1 with TRBJ1-1; D not resolved. Germline CDR1 is DFQATT and CDR2 is SNEGSKA (reference sequence). The CDR3 contains 14 residues. In nucleotides, the CDR3 is TGTAGTGCTAGTGGGCCGTTGTCTAACACTGAAGCTTTCTTT. Amino acid sequence: CSASGPLSNTEAFF.

The chain carries TRBV6-2 or TRBV6-3 and TRBJ1-5; tentative D call: TRBD1 (6 bases). The germline gives CDR1 MNHEY, CDR2 SVGEGT. V was pared by 6 bases and J by 7 bases, with 19 bases between. This CDR3 is built from 15 residues. The CDR3 bases are TGTGCCAGCAGCCGGATGGGGGGCTTAGGCCAGCCCCAGCATTTT. This encodes CASSRMGGLGQPQHF.

There are many counts of this clonotype. In DNA form, the CDR3 reads TGCGCCAGCAGCCCGGGACTAGCGGGGGGCACAGATACGCAGTATTTT. It encodes CASSPGLAGGTDTQYF. The V and J genes are TRBV5-1 and TRBJ2-3; TRBD2 agrees at 14 bases. This CDR3 region has 16 residues. J was trimmed by 1 base and V by 4 bases; bases with no gene match: 2. In germline, CDR1 is SGHRS, CDR2 YFSETQ.

The table lists this clonotype with many counts. V usage is TRBV12-3 or TRBV12-4 and J usage is TRBJ2-5; tentatively, D is TRBD1 or TRBD2 (5 bases each). Trimming shortened V by 3 bases and J by 2 bases, and 10 bases separated the two germline ends. This CDR3 is 14 amino acids long. In nucleotides, the CDR3 is TGTGCCAGCAGTTTTGAGGGGCCTCAAGAGACCCAGTACTTC. Translation gives CASSFEGPQETQYF.

This clonotype occurred a few times. The chain has TRBV4-1 and TRBJ1-6; D not resolved. Germline V gives CDR1 MGHRA, CDR2 YSYEKL. Between the trimmed V and J ends, which lost 3 bases and 8 bases, there was a span of 11 bases. The length of the CDR3 is 14 residues. CDR3 DNA: TGCGCCAGCAGCCAGGGAAAGAGGGATTCACCCCTCCACTTT. Translating it yields CASSQGKRDSPLHF.

Of note for this clonotype: A read error is possible here, since a much larger clone lies one base away. The chain is built from TRBV7-9 and TRBJ2-2; D ambiguous. The CDR3 spans 16 residues. Germline V gives CDR1 SEHNR, CDR2 FQNEAQ (reference sequence). The DNA for the CDR3 is TGTGCCAGCAACTTAGTTTTGGCCAGCGAGACCGGGGAGCTGTTTTTT. It encodes CASNLVLASETGELFF.